The T cell receptor beta chain under discussion was sequenced for a study of blood T cell repertoires in COVID-19 (dated by TCRdb to between 2020 and 2021). Context from the whole study: Collaborator samples came from the United States, Italy and Spain and covered acute and convalescent phases of COVID-19. Where available, HLA class I and class II types were taken from metadata supplied by the sample provider and were not determined by assay-based typing. Subjects who had been exposed to COVID-19, were actively infected with it, or had recovered from it provided the deeply sampled blood TCRbeta repertoires that made up the dataset. Sample metadata almost always included a de-identified subject ID, COVID-19 status, age in years and sex. The prospective study material was composed of cDNA or gDNA derived from T cells, B-cell-depleted T cells, or PBMCs. The samples were drawn from the first 160 participants of the ongoing ImmuneRACE study and from 1,254 subjects provided by 6 global collaborators. The repertoires were released in a freely available public database intended as a resource for research on the immune response to SARS-CoV-2.

What the research found in general, with its limitations: The amount of clinical and demographic metadata varied by source and participant and was provided uncurated.

TCRbeta CDR3 regions were amplified from genomic DNA using the immunoSEQ Assay, a bias-controlled multiplex PCR. In the source study's methods: The number of nucleated cells in each sample was estimated from the amplification of reference gene primers within the assay. Sequence reads were collapsed and filtered to measure the absolute abundance of every unique TCRbeta CDR3 rearrangement. For each sample, productive Simpson clonality was calculated as the square root of Simpson's diversity index across productive rearrangements. The source is immuneACCESS, and TCRdb retained only in-frame sequences with V and J called. Part of the clones is not carried over; for the studies checked, unresolved V genes explain less than half of this, and the remainder is unexplained. V, J and clone size reflect that table, while D and trimming were determined from the DNA. This sample gives tens of thousands of clones in total; roughly 89% of them show up just once. 1.3% of the sample is held by the ten biggest clonotypes.

Remarks on this clone: The antigen it binds to is not known. No per-base quality is available; no much larger clone lies one base away.

Unmatched junction bases come to 11, with V trimmed by 4 bases and J by 6 bases. According to the germline V gene, CDR1 reads SNHLY and CDR2 reads FYNNEI. The CDR3, cysteine through phenylalanine, is 16 amino acids long. The sequence is cut down to CDR3 DNA, 48 bases in frame from base 1. The collaborating institutions used their own protocols to collect whole blood in K2EDTA tubes. Collaborator samples were shipped for TCRbeta analysis as frozen whole blood, isolated PBMCs, or DNA extracted from either sample type. Sequencing was performed on peripheral blood. The sequence was collected from a woman older than 75 with acute or convalescent COVID-19. The V and J segments used are TRBV2 and TRBJ2-1; 8 junctional bases match TRBD2. The DNA reads TGTGCCAGCAGTGGGACAGCGGGAGCCTTGTTCAATGAGCAGTTCTTC. Its amino acids are CASSGTAGALFNEQFF.